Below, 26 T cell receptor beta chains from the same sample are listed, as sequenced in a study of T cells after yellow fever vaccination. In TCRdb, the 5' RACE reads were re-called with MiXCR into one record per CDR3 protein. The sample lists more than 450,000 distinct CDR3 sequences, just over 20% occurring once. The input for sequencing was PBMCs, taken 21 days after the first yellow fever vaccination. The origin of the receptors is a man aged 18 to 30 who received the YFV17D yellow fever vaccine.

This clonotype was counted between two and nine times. Written as DNA, the CDR3 is TGCGCCAGCAGCCAACAACCGGGACAGGAGCAGTTCTTC. This sequence encodes CASSQQPGQEQFF. V gene TRBV4-1 combines with J gene TRBJ2-1; the match to TRBD1 covers 7 bases. Germline trimming cut 2 bases from V and 10 bases from J; bases unmatched to any gene: 5. CDR3 length: 13 amino acids. CDR1 and CDR2 (germline): MGHRA, YSYEKL.

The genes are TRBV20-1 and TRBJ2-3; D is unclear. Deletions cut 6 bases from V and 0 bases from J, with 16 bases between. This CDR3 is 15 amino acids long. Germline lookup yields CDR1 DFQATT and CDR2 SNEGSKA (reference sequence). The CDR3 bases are TGCAGTGCAAGCCTGGCAGGCCGAAGCACAGATACGCAGTATTTT. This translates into CSASLAGRSTDTQYF.

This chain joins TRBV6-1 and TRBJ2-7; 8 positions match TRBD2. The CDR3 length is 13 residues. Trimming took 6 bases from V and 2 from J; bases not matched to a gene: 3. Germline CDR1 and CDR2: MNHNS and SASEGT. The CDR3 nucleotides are TGTGCCAGCAGAATTAGCGGGGCCTACGAGCAGTACGTC. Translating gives CASRISGAYEQYV.

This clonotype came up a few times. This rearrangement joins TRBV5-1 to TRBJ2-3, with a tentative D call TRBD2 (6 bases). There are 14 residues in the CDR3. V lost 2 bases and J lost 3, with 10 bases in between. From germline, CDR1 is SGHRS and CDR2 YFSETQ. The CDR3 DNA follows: TGCGCCAGCAGCTTCGAGGGGAGGACAGATACGCAGTATTTT. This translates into CASSFEGRTDTQYF. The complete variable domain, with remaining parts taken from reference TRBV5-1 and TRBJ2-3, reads KAGVTQTPRYLIKTRGQQVTLSCSPISGHRSVSWYQQTPGQGLQFLFEYFSETQRNKGNFPGRFSGRQFSNSRSEMNVSTLELGDSALYLCASSFEGRTDTQYFGPGTRLTVL.

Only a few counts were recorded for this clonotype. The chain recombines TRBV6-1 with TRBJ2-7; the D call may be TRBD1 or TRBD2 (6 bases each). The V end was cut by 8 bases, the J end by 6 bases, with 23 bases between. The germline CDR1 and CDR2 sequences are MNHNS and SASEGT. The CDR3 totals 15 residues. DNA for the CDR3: TGTGCCAGCTCCCCCCCGGGGGCGGGTTCCGTCGAGCAGTACTTC. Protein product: CASSPPGAGSVEQYF.

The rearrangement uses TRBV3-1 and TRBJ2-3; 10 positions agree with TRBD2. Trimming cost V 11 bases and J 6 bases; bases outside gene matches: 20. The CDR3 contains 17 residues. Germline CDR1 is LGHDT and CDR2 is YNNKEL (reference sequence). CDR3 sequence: CACTKVLELAGLDTQYF. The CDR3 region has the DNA TGTGCCTGCACCAAAGTGCTTGAACTAGCGGGGCTCGATACGCAGTATTTT.

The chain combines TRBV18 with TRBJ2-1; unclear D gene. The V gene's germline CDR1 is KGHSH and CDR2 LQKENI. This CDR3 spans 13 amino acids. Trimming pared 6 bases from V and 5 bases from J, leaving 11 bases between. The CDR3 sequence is CASSPVINNEQFF. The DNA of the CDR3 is TGTGCCAGCTCCCCAGTCATAAACAATGAGCAGTTCTTC.

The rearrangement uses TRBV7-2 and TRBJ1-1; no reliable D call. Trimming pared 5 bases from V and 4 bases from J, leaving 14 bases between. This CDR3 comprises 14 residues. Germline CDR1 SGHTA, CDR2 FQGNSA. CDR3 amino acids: CASSGQPGFTEAFF. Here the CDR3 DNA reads TGTGCCAGCAGCGGGCAGCCGGGGTTCACTGAAGCTTTCTTT.

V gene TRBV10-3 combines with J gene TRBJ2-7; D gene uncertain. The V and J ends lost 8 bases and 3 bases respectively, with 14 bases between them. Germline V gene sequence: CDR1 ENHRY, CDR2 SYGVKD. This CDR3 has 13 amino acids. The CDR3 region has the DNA TGTGCCATCGAGTCGGCACTGGGCTACGAGCAGTACTTC. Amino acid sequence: CAIESALGYEQYF.

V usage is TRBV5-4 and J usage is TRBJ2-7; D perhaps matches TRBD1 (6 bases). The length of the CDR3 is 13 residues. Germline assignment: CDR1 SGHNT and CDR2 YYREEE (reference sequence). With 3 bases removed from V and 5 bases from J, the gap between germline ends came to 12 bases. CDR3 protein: CASSSGVENEQYV. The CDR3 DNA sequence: TGTGCCAGCAGCTCAGGGGTGGAGAACGAGCAGTACGTC.

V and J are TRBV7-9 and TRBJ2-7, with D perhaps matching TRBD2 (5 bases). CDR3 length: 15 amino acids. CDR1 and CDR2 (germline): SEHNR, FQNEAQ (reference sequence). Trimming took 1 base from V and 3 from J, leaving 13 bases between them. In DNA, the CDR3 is TGTGCCAGCAGCTTAGACTGGGGTCGGGGCTACGAGCAGTACTTC. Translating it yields CASSLDWGRGYEQYF.

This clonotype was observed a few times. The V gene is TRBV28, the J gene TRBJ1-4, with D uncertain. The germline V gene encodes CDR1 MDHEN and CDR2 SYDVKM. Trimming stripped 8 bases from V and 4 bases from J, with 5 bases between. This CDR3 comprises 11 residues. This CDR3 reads CASLGNEKLFF. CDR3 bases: TGTGCCAGCCTGGGTAATGAAAAACTGTTTTTT.

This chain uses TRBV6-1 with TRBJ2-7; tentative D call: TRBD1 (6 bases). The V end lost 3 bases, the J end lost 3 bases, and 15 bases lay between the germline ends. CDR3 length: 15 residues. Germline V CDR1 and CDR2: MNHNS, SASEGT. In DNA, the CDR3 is TGTGCCAGCAGTGATATCGAAGGGGGTGACTACGAGCAGTACGTC. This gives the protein CASSDIEGGDYEQYV.

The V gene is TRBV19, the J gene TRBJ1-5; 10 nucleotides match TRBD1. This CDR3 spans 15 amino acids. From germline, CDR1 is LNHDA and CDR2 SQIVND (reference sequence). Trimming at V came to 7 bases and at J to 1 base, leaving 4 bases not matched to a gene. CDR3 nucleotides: TGTGCCAGTACTCCGGGACAGGGGAGCAATCAGCCCCAGCATTTT. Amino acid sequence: CASTPGQGSNQPQHF. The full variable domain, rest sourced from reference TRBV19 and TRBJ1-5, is DGGITQSPKYLFRKEGQNVTLSCEQNLNHDAMYWYRQDPGQGLRLIYYSQIVNDFQKGDIAEGYSVSREKKESFPLTVTSAQKNPTAFYLCASTPGQGSNQPQHFGDGTRLSIL.

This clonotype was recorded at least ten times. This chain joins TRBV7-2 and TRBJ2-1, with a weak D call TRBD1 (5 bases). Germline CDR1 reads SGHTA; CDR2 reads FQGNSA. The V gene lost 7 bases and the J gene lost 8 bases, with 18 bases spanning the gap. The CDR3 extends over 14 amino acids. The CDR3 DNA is TGTGCCAGCAACCCTAGGTTGGGGCAGGATGAGCAGTTCTTC. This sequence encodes CASNPRLGQDEQFF.

DNA for the CDR3: TGTGCCAGCAGTGAAGCGGGGTTTAGGGATGGGGAGCTGTTTTTT. It translates to CASSEAGFRDGELFF. This chain joins TRBV2 and TRBJ2-2; D ambiguous. V gave up 0 bases and J gave up 8 bases, with 13 bases separating them. The CDR3 covers 15 residues. The germline V gene has CDR1 SNHLY and CDR2 FYNNEI.

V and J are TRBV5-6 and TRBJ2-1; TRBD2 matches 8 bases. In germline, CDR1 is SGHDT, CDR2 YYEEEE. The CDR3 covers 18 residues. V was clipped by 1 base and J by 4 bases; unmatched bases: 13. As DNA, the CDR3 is TGTGCCAGCAGCTTGCAAATTCTTAGCGGGGAGACATACAATGAGCAGTTCTTC. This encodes CASSLQILSGETYNEQFF.

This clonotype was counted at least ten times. The CDR3 region has the DNA TGTGCCAGCAGCTTGGAGGAGAAGGAGACCCAGTACTTC. Translated: CASSLEEKETQYF. The rearrangement uses TRBV5-4 and TRBJ2-5; no definite D call. Germline V gene lookup returns CDR1 SGHNT and CDR2 YYREEE (reference sequence). This CDR3 spans 13 amino acids. With 0 bases removed from V and 5 bases from J, the gap between germline ends came to 8 bases.

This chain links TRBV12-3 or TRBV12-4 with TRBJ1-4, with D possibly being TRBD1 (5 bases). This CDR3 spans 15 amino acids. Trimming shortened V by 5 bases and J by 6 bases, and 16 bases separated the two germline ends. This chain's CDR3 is CASSLRGFGDEKLFF. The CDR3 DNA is TGTGCCAGCAGTCTCCGGGGCTTCGGGGATGAAAAACTGTTTTTT.

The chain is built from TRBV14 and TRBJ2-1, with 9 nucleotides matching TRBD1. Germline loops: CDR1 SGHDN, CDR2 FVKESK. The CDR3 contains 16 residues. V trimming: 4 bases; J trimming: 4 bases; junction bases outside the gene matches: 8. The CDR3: CASSPLQGQGYNEQFF. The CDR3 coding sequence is TGTGCCAGCAGCCCGCTGCAGGGACAGGGTTACAATGAGCAGTTCTTC.

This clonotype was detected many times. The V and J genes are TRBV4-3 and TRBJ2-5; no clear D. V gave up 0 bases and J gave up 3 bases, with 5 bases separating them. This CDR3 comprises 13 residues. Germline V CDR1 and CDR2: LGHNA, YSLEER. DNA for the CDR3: TGCGCCAGCAGCCAAGATGGGAAAGAGACCCAGTACTTC. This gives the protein CASSQDGKETQYF.

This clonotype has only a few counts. CDR3 in DNA: TGTGCCAGCAGGGGACGAAGCTCCTACAATGAGCAGTTCTTC. Translation: CASRGRSSYNEQFF. This sequence joins TRBV2 and TRBJ2-1; the D call may be TRBD1 or TRBD2 (5 bases each). Germline CDR1 SNHLY, CDR2 FYNNEI. The ends were cut back, 6 bases at V and 0 bases at J, with 9 bases in the middle. This CDR3 spans 14 amino acids.

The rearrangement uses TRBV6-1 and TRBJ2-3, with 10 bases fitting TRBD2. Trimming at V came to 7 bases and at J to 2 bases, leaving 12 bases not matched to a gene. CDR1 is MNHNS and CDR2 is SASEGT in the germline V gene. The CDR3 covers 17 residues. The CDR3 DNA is TGTGCCAGCATCCTAACCGGGACTAGCGTTTTCACAGATACGCAGTATTTT. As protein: CASILTGTSVFTDTQYF.

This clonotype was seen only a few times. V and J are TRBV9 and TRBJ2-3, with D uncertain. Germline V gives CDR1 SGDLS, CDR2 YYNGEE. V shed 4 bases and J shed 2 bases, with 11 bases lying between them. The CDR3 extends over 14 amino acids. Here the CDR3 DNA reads TGTGCCAGCAGCACGGATCCTTCCACAGATACGCAGTATTTT. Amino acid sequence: CASSTDPSTDTQYF.

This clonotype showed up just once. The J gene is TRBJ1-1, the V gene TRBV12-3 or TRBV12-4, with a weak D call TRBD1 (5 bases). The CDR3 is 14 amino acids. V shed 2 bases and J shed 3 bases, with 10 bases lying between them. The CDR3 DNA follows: TGTGCCAGCAGTTTACTAGGGGCCGACACTGAAGCTTTCTTT. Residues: CASSLLGADTEAFF.

CDR3 coding DNA: TGTGCCACCAGTCCAGGGACAGGGACCGGGGAGCTGTTTTTT. Protein: CATSPGTGTGELFF. The chain has TRBV24-1 and TRBJ2-2, with 9 bases identical to TRBD1. The germline V gene has CDR1 KGHDR and CDR2 SFDVKD. J was trimmed by 5 bases and V by 6 bases; bases with no gene match: 3. The CDR3 consists of 14 residues.